These 28 T cell receptor beta chains were all obtained from the same sample, sequenced in a study of control samples from healthy donors and cancer patients. Method: immunoSEQ multiplex PCR; TCRdb's copy keeps in-frame clones and lacks some. The data contain some 58,000 clones, roughly 86% of them seen just once; the ten biggest clones take up approximately 11%. The source material was PBMCs. The receptors shown here come from a woman aged 60-75 years with lung cancer.

The chain employs TRBV28 and TRBJ1-1; D unresolved. V was cut by 4 bases and J by 3 bases, with 9 bases left in between. Germline CDR1 reads MDHEN; CDR2 reads SYDVKM. CDR3 size: 13 residues. The CDR3 nucleotides read TGTGCCAGCAGTTCCGCCCCCCACACTGAAGCTTTCTTT. Translating it yields CASSSAPHTEAFF.

V gene TRBV2 combines with J gene TRBJ1-5; 10 bases line up with TRBD1. V trimming: 7 bases; J trimming: 0 bases; junction bases outside the gene matches: 15. This CDR3 region has 19 residues. Per germline, CDR1 SNHLY and CDR2 FYNNEI. CDR3 sequence (DNA): TGTGCCAGCAATTTGTGGGGGGGGACAGGGGTCATTAGCAATCAGCCCCAGCATTTT. Protein sequence: CASNLWGGTGVISNQPQHF.

This clone was seen just once. The V call is TRBV5-1, the J call TRBJ2-7, with 8 bases aligning to TRBD2. The length of the CDR3 is 15 residues. CDR1 is SGHRS, CDR2 YFSETQ, per germline. With 2 bases clipped from V and 5 bases from J, the junction kept 9 bases outside the gene matches. CDR3 amino acids: CASSLRGLVLHEQYF. DNA for the CDR3: TGCGCCAGCAGCTTAAGGGGACTAGTCCTCCACGAGCAGTACTTC.

The chain combines TRBV7-6 with TRBJ2-2, with 16 bases that match TRBD2. The CDR3 is 18 amino acids. Trimming at V came to 5 bases and at J to 4 bases, leaving 7 bases not matched to a gene. Looked up from germline, CDR1 is SGHVS and CDR2 is FNYEAQ. The CDR3 nucleotides read TGTGCCAGCAGCAAGGGACTAGCGGGAGGGTTAAGCACCGGGGAGCTGTTTTTT. This translates into CASSKGLAGGLSTGELFF.

The chain combines TRBV18 with TRBJ1-5, with 9 bases matching TRBD1. The CDR3 consists of 15 residues. Germline V gene sequence: CDR1 KGHSH, CDR2 LQKENI. V lost 3 bases to trimming and J lost 6 bases; unmatched junction nucleotides: 6. The CDR3 nucleotides read TGTGCCAGCTCACCTACCGGGACAGGGACTCAGCCCCAGCATTTT. Translated, it gives CASSPTGTGTQPQHF.

The chain recombines TRBV7-8 with TRBJ1-1; D might be TRBD1 (5 bases). CDR1 is SGHVS and CDR2 is FQNEAQ in the germline V gene. The length of the CDR3 is 16 residues. With 7 bases removed from V and 3 bases from J, the gap between germline ends came to 21 bases. This chain's CDR3 is CASTRFEGHGDTEAFF. DNA for the CDR3: TGTGCCAGCACCAGGTTCGAGGGGCACGGGGACACTGAAGCTTTCTTT.

This clone was found a few times. The V and J genes are TRBV2 and TRBJ2-6; TRBD1 agrees at 7 bases. CDR1 is SNHLY and CDR2 is FYNNEI in the germline V gene. Trimming took 3 bases from V and 1 from J; bases not matched to a gene: 6. This CDR3 is 17 amino acids long. CDR3 bases: TGTGCCAGCAGTGACGGGGACAGCCCTTCTGGGGCCAACGTCCTGACTTTC. This encodes CASSDGDSPSGANVLTF. Combining the CDR3 with reference TRBV2 and TRBJ2-6 gives the whole variable domain EPEVTQTPSHQVTQMGQEVILRCVPISNHLYFYWYRQILGQKVEFLVSFYNNEISEKSEIFDDQFSVERPDGSNFTLKIRSTKLEDSAMYFCASSDGDSPSGANVLTFGAGSRLTVL.

The chain combines TRBV4-1 with TRBJ1-1, with unresolved D. Germline lookup yields CDR1 MGHRA and CDR2 YSYEKL. The CDR3 extends over 15 amino acids. Trimming shortened V by 0 bases and J by 1 base, and 9 bases separated the two germline ends. The CDR3 coding sequence is TGCGCCAGCAGCCAAGATAGGCGACAGAACACTGAAGCTTTCTTT. Translated, it gives CASSQDRRQNTEAFF.

The chain is built from TRBV5-6 and TRBJ2-6; no clear D. V was pared by 6 bases and J by 2 bases, with 12 bases between. CDR1 and CDR2 from the germline V gene are SGHDT and YYEEEE. The CDR3 runs 15 residues. CDR3 protein: CASTGAQAGANVLTF. As DNA, the CDR3 is TGTGCCAGCACAGGCGCTCAAGCTGGGGCCAACGTCCTGACTTTC.

Only a few counts were recorded for this clone. V gene TRBV2 combines with J gene TRBJ1-2, with D perhaps TRBD1 (5 bases). This CDR3 has 14 residues. Germline CDR1 is SNHLY and CDR2 is FYNNEI. The V end lost 3 bases, the J end lost 4 bases, and 12 bases lay between the germline ends. The CDR3 DNA reads TGTGCCAGCAGTGACAGGGTTGGGGGCTATGGCTACACCTTC. This translates into CASSDRVGGYGYTF.

The V gene is TRBV19, the J gene TRBJ1-5; 7 bases are shared with TRBD1. V lost 5 bases to trimming and J lost 2 bases; unmatched junction nucleotides: 6. Germline CDR1 reads LNHDA; CDR2 reads SQIVND (reference sequence). CDR3 length equals 15 residues. CDR3 residues: CASSPSGGGNQPQHF. CDR3 sequence (DNA): TGTGCCAGTAGTCCCTCAGGGGGAGGCAATCAGCCCCAGCATTTT. Full variable domain (outside the CDR3, taken from reference TRBV19 and TRBJ1-5): DGGITQSPKYLFRKEGQNVTLSCEQNLNHDAMYWYRQDPGQGLRLIYYSQIVNDFQKGDIAEGYSVSREKKESFPLTVTSAQKNPTAFYLCASSPSGGGNQPQHFGDGTRLSIL.

The genes are TRBV4-1 and TRBJ1-3; D is undetermined. V was trimmed by 4 bases and J by 0 bases, leaving 10 bases between them. In germline, CDR1 is MGHRA, CDR2 YSYEKL. The CDR3 is made up of 15 amino acids. The CDR3 protein is CASSLRSLSGNTIYF. In DNA, the CDR3 is TGCGCCAGCAGCCTAAGGTCCCTCTCTGGAAACACCATATATTTT.

This chain links TRBV4-1 with TRBJ2-5; D is unresolved. The CDR3 spans 13 residues. The V end was cut by 1 base, the J end by 8 bases, with 11 bases between. The germline V gene encodes CDR1 MGHRA and CDR2 YSYEKL. CDR3 in DNA: TGCGCCAGCAGCCAAGTAACCGGTGATACCCAGTACTTC. It encodes CASSQVTGDTQYF.

J is TRBJ1-1 and V is TRBV14; TRBD1 aligns across 10 bases. The CDR3 extends over 18 amino acids. The ends lost 0 bases at V and 1 base at J; junction bases unmatched: 8. Germline V CDR1 and CDR2: SGHDN, FVKESK. CDR3 region: CASSQDQVRTGGNTEAFF. The CDR3 DNA sequence: TGTGCCAGCAGCCAAGATCAGGTCCGGACAGGGGGGAACACTGAAGCTTTCTTT. Using reference TRBV14 and TRBJ1-1 for the parts outside the CDR3, the full variable domain is EAGVTQFPSHSVIEKGQTVTLRCDPISGHDNLYWYRRVMGKEIKFLLHFVKESKQDESGMPNNRFLAERTGGTYSTLKVQPAELEDSGVYFCASSQDQVRTGGNTEAFFGQGTRLTVV.

The rearrangement uses TRBV29-1 and TRBJ1-5; D is uncertain. Trimming cost V 5 bases and J 3 bases, with 8 bases left between them. The CDR3 consists of 12 residues. Germline V gene data show CDR1 as SQVTM and CDR2 as ANQGSEA. The CDR3 DNA reads TGCAGCGTTCAATCCCCCAATCAGCCCCAGCATTTT. Its protein is CSVQSPNQPQHF. The whole variable domain, filled in from reference TRBV29-1 and TRBJ1-5, reads SAVISQKPSRDICQRGTSLTIQCQVDSQVTMMFWYRQQPGQSLTLIATANQGSEATYESGFVIDKFPISRPNLTFSTLTVSNMSPEDSSIYLCSVQSPNQPQHFGDGTRLSIL.

The chain combines TRBV28 with TRBJ1-4, with TRBD1 identical over 8 bases. With 6 bases clipped from V and 2 bases from J, the junction kept 5 bases outside the gene matches. The CDR3 sequence is 15 residues long. The germline CDR1 and CDR2 sequences are MDHEN and SYDVKM. DNA for the CDR3: TGTGCCAGCAGCCGACAGGGGCCCACTAATGAAAAACTGTTTTTT. Protein: CASSRQGPTNEKLFF.

This CDR3 reads CASSDSGRDTQYF. The DNA for the CDR3 is TGTGCCAGCAGTGATTCGGGGCGGGATACGCAGTATTTT. V is TRBV2 and J is TRBJ2-3; D is possibly TRBD1 or TRBD2 (5 bases each). Trimming removed 3 bases from V and 6 bases from J, with 10 bases in between. The CDR3 loop spans 13 amino acids. Germline V gene data show CDR1 as SNHLY and CDR2 as FYNNEI.

The rearrangement uses TRBV5-1 and TRBJ1-2, with D possibly TRBD1 on 6 matching bases. Trimming stripped 0 bases from V and 3 bases from J, with 9 bases between. Germline-derived CDR1 and CDR2 are SGHRS and YFSETQ. There are 14 residues in the CDR3. CDR3 amino acids: CASSLGAGDYGYTF. The CDR3 DNA reads TGCGCCAGCAGCTTGGGGGCAGGGGACTATGGCTACACCTTC.

The rearrangement links TRBV9 to TRBJ1-2; a possible D gene is TRBD1 (6 bases). V was shortened by 0 bases and J by 5 bases, with 11 bases between the two germline ends. Germline CDR1 reads SGDLS; CDR2 reads YYNGEE. The CDR3 runs 14 residues. CDR3 bases: TGTGCCAGCAGCGTAGCCCCAGGGGAGTATGGCTACACCTTC. Residues: CASSVAPGEYGYTF.

The chain couples TRBV28 to TRBJ1-4; a possible D gene is TRBD1 (5 bases). CDR1 MDHEN and CDR2 SYDVKM come from the germline V gene. The V end was cut by 3 bases, the J end by 8 bases, with 13 bases between. This CDR3 has 14 amino acids. The chain's CDR3 is CASSLDGAGEKLFF. The DNA for the CDR3 is TGTGCCAGCAGTTTGGACGGGGCGGGAGAAAAACTGTTTTTT.

V is TRBV12-5 and J is TRBJ2-7; the D gene is possibly TRBD1 (6 bases). The length of the CDR3 is 15 residues. Per the germline V gene, CDR1 is LGHNT and CDR2 is FRNRAP. The germline V and J ends were trimmed by 4 bases and 6 bases, with 19 bases remaining between them. The CDR3 nucleotides read TGTGCTAGTGGTTCCGGCCTTTACACAGGGTTCGAGCAGTACTTC. It specifies CASGSGLYTGFEQYF. Filled out from reference TRBV12-5 and TRBJ2-7, the complete variable domain reads DARVTQTPRHKVTEMGQEVTMRCQPILGHNTVFWYRQTMMQGLELLAYFRNRAPLDDSGMPKDRFSAEMPDATLATLKIQPSEPRDSAVYFCASGSGLYTGFEQYFGPGTRLTVT.

The J gene is TRBJ2-7, the V gene TRBV5-1, with TRBD1 matching 10 bases. This CDR3 comprises 14 residues. The J segment lost 7 bases and the V segment lost 4 bases, leaving 8 bases of the junction unmatched. The germline V gene has CDR1 SGHRS and CDR2 YFSETQ. The CDR3 loop reads CASSTGTGVEEQYF. In nucleotides, the CDR3 is TGCGCCAGCAGCACAGGGACAGGGGTGGAAGAGCAGTACTTC.

V gene TRBV3-1 (or the pseudogene TRBV3-2) combines with J gene TRBJ1-2; the D gene is possibly TRBD1 (6 bases). V lost 0 bases, J lost 11 bases, and 19 bases lay in between. Germline loops: CDR1 LGHDT, CDR2 YNNKEL (reference sequence). The CDR3 has 15 amino acids. CDR3 sequence: CASSQDQGQAHRYTF. Written as DNA, the CDR3 is TGTGCCAGCAGCCAAGATCAGGGGCAGGCTCACCGGTACACCTTC.

The chain couples TRBV19 to TRBJ1-1, with unresolved D. V lost 3 bases and J lost 6, with 11 bases in between. This CDR3 spans 13 amino acids. Germline V gene sequence: CDR1 LNHDA, CDR2 SQIVND (reference sequence). DNA for the CDR3: TGTGCCAGTAGTATCCGATCTAGAGCTGAAGCTTTCTTT. It encodes CASSIRSRAEAFF.

This rearrangement joins TRBV5-6 to TRBJ1-2; TRBD1 might be the D (6 bases). Trimming pared 4 bases from V and 4 bases from J, leaving 14 bases between. The CDR3 runs 14 residues. The germline V gene encodes CDR1 SGHDT and CDR2 YYEEEE. The CDR3 reads CASSPIGQLYGYTF. The CDR3 DNA reads as TGTGCCAGCAGCCCCATAGGACAGCTCTATGGCTACACCTTC.

Sample share makes this clone medium-sized. CDR3: CASSLGTGDGYTF. CDR3 nucleotides: TGTGCCAGCAGTCTCGGGACAGGGGATGGCTACACCTTC. The gene calls are TRBV6-2 or TRBV6-3 and TRBJ1-2; 10 positions match TRBD1. CDR1 is MNHEY and CDR2 is SVGEGT in the germline V gene. This CDR3 is 13 amino acids long. V was pared by 5 bases and J by 6 bases, with 3 bases of the junction left unmatched.

This chain uses TRBV10-3 with TRBJ2-1, with 7 bases that match TRBD1. V shed 6 bases, J shed 4 bases, and the junction held 6 bases outside the gene matches. Germline loops: CDR1 ENHRY, CDR2 SYGVKD. This CDR3 is 14 amino acids long. The chain's CDR3 is CAISLTGKYNEQFF. CDR3 DNA: TGTGCCATCAGCCTGACAGGGAAATACAATGAGCAGTTCTTC.

This chain connects TRBV5-1 to TRBJ2-5; TRBD2 is a possible D gene (5 bases). This CDR3 region has 16 residues. The germline V and J ends were trimmed by 0 bases and 4 bases, with 16 bases remaining between them. Germline V lookup: CDR1 SGHRS, CDR2 YFSETQ. CDR3 protein: CASSLGTAEGGETQYF. The CDR3 DNA is TGCGCCAGCAGCTTGGGCACAGCAGAAGGAGGAGAGACCCAGTACTTC.